Presented here are 5 T cell receptor beta chains from one specimen sequenced in a study of vaccination and CD4 T cells after COVID-19. Once obtained from cultured CD4+ T cells, the DNA was sequenced using the Oncomine TCR Beta short-read assay. TCRdb re-called the PCR reads with MiXCR, one entry per CDR3 protein. The table has approximately 18,000 distinct CDR3 sequences, roughly 56% seen once. Treatment given: roughly nine-day PBMC culture with coronavirus spike peptide pools or control peptides (ViraFEST assay). What these receptors recognize is not known. Source material: CD4+ T cells from blood, cultured in vitro. Receptor source: a human donor who had recovered from COVID-19.

V is TRBV25-1 and J is TRBJ1-2; no reliable D call. Germline CDR1 MGHDK, CDR2 SYGVNS. The CDR3 consists of 14 residues. Trimming took off 5 bases at V and 3 bases at J, with 13 bases between the two ends. For the CDR3, the DNA is TGTGCCAGCAGTTTGGGCTCCGACTACTATGGCTACACCTTC. Translating gives CASSLGSDYYGYTF.

The chain recombines TRBV4-3 with TRBJ2-7; 8 bases line up with TRBD2. From germline, CDR1 is LGHNA and CDR2 YSLEER. The CDR3 runs to 16 residues. The V gene end was trimmed by 4 bases and the J gene end by 5 bases; junction bases not matched to a gene: 13. The CDR3 DNA sequence: TGCGCCAGCAGCCTCCGCTTGGAGCGGGAGAACCACGAGCAGTACTTC. Its translation: CASSLRLERENHEQYF.

This chain connects TRBV2 to TRBJ2-7; the D gene is possibly TRBD1 (5 bases). CDR3 length: 15 amino acids. From germline, CDR1 is SNHLY and CDR2 FYNNEI. The V and J ends lost 6 bases and 1 base respectively, with 16 bases between them. CDR3 sequence: CASRIRVVWSYEQYF. The CDR3 nucleotides read TGTGCCAGCAGGATCAGGGTCGTATGGTCCTACGAGCAGTACTTC.

V usage is TRBV20-1 and J usage is TRBJ1-3; D is undetermined. The V end lost 2 bases, the J end lost 0 bases, and 11 bases lay between the germline ends. Germline V gene data show CDR1 as DFQATT and CDR2 as SNEGSKA (reference sequence). The length of the CDR3 is 15 residues. The CDR3 DNA is TGCAGTGCTAGACCAAGGAGAAGCTCTGGAAACACCATATATTTT. Amino acids: CSARPRRSSGNTIYF.

This sequence joins TRBV7-2 and TRBJ2-7; D is perhaps TRBD2 (6 bases). V lost 5 bases to trimming and J lost 0 bases, with 17 bases between them. This CDR3 is 16 amino acids long. Germline CDR1 is SGHTA and CDR2 is FQGNSA. The DNA of the CDR3 is TGTGCCAGCAGCCGGAGAGCGGGCTTCCTCTCCTACGAGCAGTACTTC. This gives the protein CASSRRAGFLSYEQYF.